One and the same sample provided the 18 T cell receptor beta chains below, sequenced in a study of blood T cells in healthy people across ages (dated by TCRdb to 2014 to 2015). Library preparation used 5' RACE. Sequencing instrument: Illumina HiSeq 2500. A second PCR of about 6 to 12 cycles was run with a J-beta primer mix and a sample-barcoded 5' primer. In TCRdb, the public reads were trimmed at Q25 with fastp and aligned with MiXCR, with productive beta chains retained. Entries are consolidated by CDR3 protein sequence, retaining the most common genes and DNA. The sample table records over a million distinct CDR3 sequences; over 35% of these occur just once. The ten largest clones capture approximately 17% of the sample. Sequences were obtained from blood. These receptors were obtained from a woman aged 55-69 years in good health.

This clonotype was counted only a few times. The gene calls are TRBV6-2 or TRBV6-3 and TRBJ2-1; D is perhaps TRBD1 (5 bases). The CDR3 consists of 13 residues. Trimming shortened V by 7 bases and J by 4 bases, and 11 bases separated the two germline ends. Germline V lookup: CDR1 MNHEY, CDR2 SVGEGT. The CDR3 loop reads CASMGQGYNEQFF. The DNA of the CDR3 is TGTGCCAGCATGGGCCAGGGTTACAATGAGCAGTTCTTC.

CDR3 residues: CASTTGSWEQYF. The CDR3 bases are TGTGCCAGCACTACAGGGTCCTGGGAGCAGTACTTC. The chain links TRBV28 to TRBJ2-5; the D gene is possibly TRBD1 (6 bases). Germline loops: CDR1 MDHEN, CDR2 SYDVKM. V dropped 7 bases and J dropped 11 bases, with 17 bases sitting between them. The CDR3 extends over 12 amino acids. The entire variable domain, with the rest obtained from reference TRBV28 and TRBJ2-5, is as follows: DVKVTQSSRYLVKRTGEKVFLECVQDMDHENMFWYRQDPGLGLRLIYFSYDVKMKEKGDIPEGYSVSREKKERFSLILESASTNQTSMYLCASTTGSWEQYFGPGTRLLVL.

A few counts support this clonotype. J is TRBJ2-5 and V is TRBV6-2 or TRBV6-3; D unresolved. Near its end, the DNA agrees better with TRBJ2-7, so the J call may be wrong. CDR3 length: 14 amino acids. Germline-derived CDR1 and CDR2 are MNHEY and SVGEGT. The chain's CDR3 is CASSYPSSPGEQYF. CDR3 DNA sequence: TGTGCCAGCAGTTACCCATCTAGTCCCGGCGAGCAGTACTTC.

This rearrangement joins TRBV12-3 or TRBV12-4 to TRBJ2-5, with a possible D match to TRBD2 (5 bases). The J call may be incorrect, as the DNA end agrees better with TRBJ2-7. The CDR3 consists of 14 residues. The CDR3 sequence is CASTTSLLDYEQYF. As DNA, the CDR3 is TGTGCCAGCACGACCAGCCTACTAGATTACGAGCAGTACTTC.

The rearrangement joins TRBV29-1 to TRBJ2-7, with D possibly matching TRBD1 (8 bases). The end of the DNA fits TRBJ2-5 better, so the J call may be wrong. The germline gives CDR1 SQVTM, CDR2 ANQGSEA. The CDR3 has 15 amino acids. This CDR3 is CSVDRGRTGRETQYF. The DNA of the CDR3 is TGCAGCGTTGACAGGGGGCGCACCGGGAGGGAGACCCAGTACTTC.

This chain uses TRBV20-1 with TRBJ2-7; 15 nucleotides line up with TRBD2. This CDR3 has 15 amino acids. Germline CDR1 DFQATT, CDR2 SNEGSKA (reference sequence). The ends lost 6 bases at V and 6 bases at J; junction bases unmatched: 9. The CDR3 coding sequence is TGCAGTGCAAGGACTAGCGGGAGGGCCGGAGGCGAGCAGTACTTC. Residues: CSARTSGRAGGEQYF.

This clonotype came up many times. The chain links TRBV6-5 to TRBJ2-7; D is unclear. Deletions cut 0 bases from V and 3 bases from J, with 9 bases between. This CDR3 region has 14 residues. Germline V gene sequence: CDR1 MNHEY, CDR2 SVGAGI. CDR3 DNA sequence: TGTGCCAGCAGTTACTCGGACCTCAGCTACGAGCAGTACTTC. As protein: CASSYSDLSYEQYF.

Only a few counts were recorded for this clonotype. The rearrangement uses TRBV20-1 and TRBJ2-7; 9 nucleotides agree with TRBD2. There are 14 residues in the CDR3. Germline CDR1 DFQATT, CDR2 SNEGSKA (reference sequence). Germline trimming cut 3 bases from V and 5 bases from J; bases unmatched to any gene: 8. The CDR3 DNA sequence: TGCAGTGCTAGCGAGGCTAGCGGGAACCACGAGCAGTACTTC. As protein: CSASEASGNHEQYF.

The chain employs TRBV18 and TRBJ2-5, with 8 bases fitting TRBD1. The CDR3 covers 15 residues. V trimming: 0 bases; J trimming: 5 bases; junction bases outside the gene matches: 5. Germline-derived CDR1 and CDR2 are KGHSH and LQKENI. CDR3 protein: CASSPPDRVGETQYF. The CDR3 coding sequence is TGTGCCAGCTCACCACCGGACAGGGTAGGGGAGACCCAGTACTTC.

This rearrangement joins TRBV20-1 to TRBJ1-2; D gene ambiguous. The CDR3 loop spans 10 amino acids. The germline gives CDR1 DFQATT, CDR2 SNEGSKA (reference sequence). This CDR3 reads CRTGRGGYTF. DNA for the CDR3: TGCAGGACCGGCCGCGGCGGCTACACCTTC.

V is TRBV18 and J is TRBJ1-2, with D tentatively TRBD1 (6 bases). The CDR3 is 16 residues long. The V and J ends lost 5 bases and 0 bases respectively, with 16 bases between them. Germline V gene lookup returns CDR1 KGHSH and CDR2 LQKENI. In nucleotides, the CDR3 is TGTGCCAGCTCAGCAGAACAGGGTCGAGCTAACTATGGCTACACCTTC. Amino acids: CASSAEQGRANYGYTF.

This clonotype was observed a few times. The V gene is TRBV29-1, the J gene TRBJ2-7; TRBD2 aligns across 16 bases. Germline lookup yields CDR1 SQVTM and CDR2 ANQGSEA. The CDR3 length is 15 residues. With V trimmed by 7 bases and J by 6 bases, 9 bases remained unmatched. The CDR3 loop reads CSGTSGLAGGPEQYF. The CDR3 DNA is TGCAGCGGTACATCGGGACTAGCGGGAGGGCCCGAGCAGTACTTC.

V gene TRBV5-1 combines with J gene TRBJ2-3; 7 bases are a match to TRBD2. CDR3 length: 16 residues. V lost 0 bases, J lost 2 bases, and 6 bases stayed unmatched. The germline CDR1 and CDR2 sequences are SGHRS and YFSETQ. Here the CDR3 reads CASSLAGAGSTDTQYF. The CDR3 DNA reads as TGCGCCAGCAGCTTGGCCGGAGCGGGGTCCACAGATACGCAGTATTTT.

The CDR3 DNA is TGTGCCAGCAGCCAAAGGACAGCCAAAAACATTCAGTACTTC. Translating it yields CASSQRTAKNIQYF. V and J are TRBV3-1 and TRBJ2-4; no firm D call. V lost 2 bases to trimming and J lost 0 bases, with 5 bases between them. The germline V gene has CDR1 LGHDT and CDR2 YNNKEL (reference sequence). The CDR3 is 14 amino acids.

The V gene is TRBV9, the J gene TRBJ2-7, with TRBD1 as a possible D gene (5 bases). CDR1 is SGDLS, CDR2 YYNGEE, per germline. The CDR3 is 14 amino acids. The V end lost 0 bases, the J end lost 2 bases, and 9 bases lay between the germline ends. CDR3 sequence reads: CASSVDTGPYEQYF. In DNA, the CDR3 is TGTGCCAGCAGCGTAGATACAGGTCCCTACGAGCAGTACTTC. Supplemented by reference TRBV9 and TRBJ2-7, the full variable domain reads DSGVTQTPKHLITATGQRVTLRCSPRSGDLSVYWYQQSLDQGLQFLIQYYNGEERAKGNILERFSAQQFPDLHSELNLSSLELGDSALYFCASSVDTGPYEQYFGPGTRLTVT.

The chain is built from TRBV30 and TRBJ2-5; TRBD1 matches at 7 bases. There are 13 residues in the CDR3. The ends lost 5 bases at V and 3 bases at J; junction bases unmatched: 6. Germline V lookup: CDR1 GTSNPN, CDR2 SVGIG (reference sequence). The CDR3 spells CAWATGVEETQYF. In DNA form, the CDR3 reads TGTGCCTGGGCTACAGGGGTTGAAGAGACCCAGTACTTC.

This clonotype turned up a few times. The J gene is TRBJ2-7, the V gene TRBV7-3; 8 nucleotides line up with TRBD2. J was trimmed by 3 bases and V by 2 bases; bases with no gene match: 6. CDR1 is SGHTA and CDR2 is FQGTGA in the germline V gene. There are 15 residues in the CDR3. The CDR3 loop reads CASSLAGGELYEQYF. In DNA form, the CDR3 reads TGTGCCAGCAGCTTAGCGGGGGGCGAACTCTACGAGCAGTACTTC.

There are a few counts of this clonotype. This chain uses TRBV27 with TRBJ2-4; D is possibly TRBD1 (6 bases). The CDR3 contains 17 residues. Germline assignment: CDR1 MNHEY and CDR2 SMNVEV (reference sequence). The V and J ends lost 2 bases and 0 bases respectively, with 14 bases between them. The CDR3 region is CASSLPDSPIAKNIQYF. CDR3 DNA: TGTGCCAGCAGTTTACCGGACAGCCCTATAGCCAAAAACATTCAGTACTTC.